These 23 T cell receptor beta chains originate from one sample sequenced in a study of vaccination effects on CD4 cells after COVID-19. Subsequent to a culture period of roughly 11 days, CD4+ T cells were isolated. The participants, recipients of two vaccine doses, got either BNT162b2 or mRNA-1273. No antigen has been assigned to these receptors. Data came from immunoSEQ multiplex PCR; TCRdb stores just in-frame clones and leaves some out. The table records approximately 60,000 clones, nearly 80% of them present only once. Sequences were derived from CD4+ T cells from PBMCs cultured without peptide, sampled after COVID-19 vaccination. Receptors were obtained from a human donor who received a COVID-19 vaccine.

The rearrangement uses TRBV7-9 and TRBJ2-2; D is unclear. Per germline, CDR1 SEHNR and CDR2 FQNEAQ (reference sequence). This CDR3 region has 15 residues. With 6 bases removed from V and 1 base from J, the gap between germline ends came to 12 bases. The CDR3 sequence is CASRPGGRNTGELFF. CDR3 in DNA: TGTGCCAGCAGGCCCGGTGGGCGGAACACCGGGGAGCTGTTTTTT.

The rearrangement links TRBV4-1 to TRBJ2-7; a weak D match, TRBD2 (5 bases). This CDR3 spans 14 amino acids. The V end was cut by 1 base, the J end by 3 bases, with 10 bases between. Germline CDR1 reads MGHRA; CDR2 reads YSYEKL. The CDR3 loop is CASSQGAGLYEQYF. The CDR3 bases are TGCGCCAGCAGCCAAGGGGCGGGCCTCTACGAGCAGTACTTC.

The rearrangement joins TRBV5-1 to TRBJ1-4, with a possible D match to TRBD1 (5 bases). V lost 2 bases to trimming and J lost 4 bases, with 15 bases between them. Per germline, CDR1 SGHRS and CDR2 YFSETQ. This CDR3 region has 16 residues. CDR3 in DNA: TGCGCCAGCAGCTTAGGCCCAGGGCCTGGTAATGAAAAACTGTTTTTT. Amino acids: CASSLGPGPGNEKLFF.

The chain employs TRBV4-2 and TRBJ2-2, with D possibly called TRBD1 or TRBD2 (5 bases each). The CDR3 length is 16 residues. The germline gives CDR1 LGHNA, CDR2 YNFKEQ. V was pared by 1 base and J by 6 bases, with 15 bases between. The CDR3 nucleotides are TGTGCCAGCAGCCAAGTGCCGGGGCTAGGGTCCGGGGAGCTGTTTTTT. Encoded protein: CASSQVPGLGSGELFF.

The V gene is TRBV2, the J gene TRBJ1-1, with D hard to call. The CDR3 covers 12 residues. V lost 5 bases and J lost 2, with 6 bases in between. The germline gives CDR1 SNHLY, CDR2 FYNNEI. The CDR3 DNA reads as TGTGCCAGCAGTCCTATAAACACTGAAGCTTTCTTT. Its translation is CASSPINTEAFF.

The rearrangement links TRBV28 to TRBJ2-7, with TRBD2 identical over 8 bases. The J segment lost 3 bases and the V segment lost 4 bases, leaving 5 bases of the junction unmatched. Germline assignment: CDR1 MDHEN and CDR2 SYDVKM. The CDR3 covers 14 residues. CDR3 protein: CASSSAGEIYEQYF. The CDR3 coding sequence is TGTGCCAGCAGTTCAGCGGGAGAGATCTACGAGCAGTACTTC.

This clone was seen once. V gene TRBV9 combines with J gene TRBJ2-1; 8 nucleotides agree with TRBD2. V gave up 10 bases and J gave up 4 bases; unmatched junction bases: 13. Looked up from germline, CDR1 is SGDLS and CDR2 is YYNGEE. This CDR3 comprises 15 residues. This CDR3 is CASAPTSGDYNEQFF. CDR3 in DNA: TGTGCCTCCGCCCCCACTAGCGGAGATTACAATGAGCAGTTCTTC.

The chain is built from TRBV7-2 and TRBJ1-4, with unresolved D. Trimming took off 3 bases at V and 4 bases at J, with 12 bases between the two ends. Germline lookup yields CDR1 SGHTA and CDR2 FQGNSA. The CDR3 is made up of 15 amino acids. In DNA form, the CDR3 reads TGTGCCAGCAGCTTTGTCTCAGGCGGTAATGAAAAACTGTTTTTT. Translation: CASSFVSGGNEKLFF.

V and J are TRBV5-1 and TRBJ1-2; TRBD1 agrees at 7 bases. V lost 4 bases and J lost 1; bases outside the gene matches: 10. CDR1 and CDR2 (germline): SGHRS, YFSETQ. CDR3 size: 16 residues. For the CDR3, the DNA is TGCGCCAGCAGCGAGAATACAGGGGCGCTTAACTATGGCTACACCTTC. It translates to CASSENTGALNYGYTF.

The chain links TRBV7-9 to TRBJ1-3; D remains ambiguous. Trimming pared 2 bases from V and 2 bases from J, leaving 19 bases between. CDR1 and CDR2 (germline): SEHNR, FQNEAQ (reference sequence). The CDR3 contains 18 residues. The CDR3 sequence: CASSLRSVAGRAGNTIYF. CDR3 bases: TGTGCCAGCAGCTTACGGTCGGTAGCTGGTAGAGCTGGAAACACCATATATTTT.

This chain links TRBV28 with TRBJ1-2; D call uncertain. Trimming pared 2 bases from V and 4 bases from J, leaving 11 bases between. Germline CDR1 reads MDHEN; CDR2 reads SYDVKM. The CDR3 length is 14 residues. In DNA, the CDR3 is TGTGCCAGCAGTTTAGTCGGCATTTTCTATGGCTACACCTTC. It specifies CASSLVGIFYGYTF.

This CDR3 is CASSEAPRVTAFF. The CDR3 region has the DNA TGTGCCAGCAGTGAAGCGCCTAGGGTGACAGCTTTCTTT. The chain has TRBV2 and TRBJ1-1; the D is unclear. The CDR3 loop spans 13 amino acids. Germline loops: CDR1 SNHLY, CDR2 FYNNEI. V was clipped by 0 bases and J by 10 bases, with 12 bases between them.

The chain joins TRBV5-1 to TRBJ2-5; D might be TRBD1 or TRBD2, each matching 5 bases. CDR1 SGHRS and CDR2 YFSETQ come from the germline V gene. The CDR3 spans 13 residues. The V and J ends lost 4 bases and 2 bases respectively, with 9 bases between them. CDR3 bases: TGCGCCAGCAGCAAGGGACGGCAAGAGACCCAGTACTTC. Encoded protein: CASSKGRQETQYF.

The chain employs TRBV4-2 and TRBJ1-3; D not resolved. Germline CDR1 reads LGHNA; CDR2 reads YNFKEQ. The CDR3 has 17 residues. The V end was cut by 0 bases, the J end by 0 bases, with 12 bases between. CDR3 coding DNA: TGTGCCAGCAGCCAAGATGAAGCCATCTTCTCTGGAAACACCATATATTTT. Translating it yields CASSQDEAIFSGNTIYF.

This sequence joins TRBV6-2 or TRBV6-3 and TRBJ1-1, with 8 bases that match TRBD1. The CDR3 is 14 residues long. Germline lookup yields CDR1 MNHEY and CDR2 SVGEGT. V gave up 6 bases and J gave up 4 bases; unmatched junction bases: 7. Here the CDR3 reads CASSPQGGSTEAFF. The CDR3 bases are TGTGCCAGCAGCCCACAGGGGGGAAGCACTGAAGCTTTCTTT.

The DNA of the CDR3 is TGTGCCAGCAGCCAAGAACGGGACAGGGGCGCTGAAGCTTTCTTT. Its protein is CASSQERDRGAEAFF. The chain has TRBV3-1 (or the pseudogene TRBV3-2) and TRBJ1-1; 10 nucleotides line up with TRBD1. The ends lost 0 bases at V and 6 bases at J; junction bases unmatched: 4. The CDR3 sequence is 15 residues long. The germline CDR1 and CDR2 sequences are LGHDT and YNNKEL (reference sequence).

This sequence joins TRBV28 and TRBJ1-3; 7 bases line up with TRBD1. The CDR3 runs to 14 residues. V dropped 8 bases and J dropped 2; count of bases not matched to a gene: 6. Looked up from germline, CDR1 is MDHEN and CDR2 is SYDVKM. DNA of the CDR3: TGTGCCAGCTCGGACAGGAGAACTGGAAACACCATATATTTT. This translates into CASSDRRTGNTIYF.

This chain joins TRBV6-5 and TRBJ2-7; 14 bases agree with TRBD2. The CDR3 length is 14 residues. The V segment lost 6 bases and the J segment 8 bases; nucleotides outside the gene matches: 6. Per germline, CDR1 MNHEY and CDR2 SVGAGI. CDR3 region: CASSPGLAGEKQYF. In DNA, the CDR3 is TGTGCCAGCAGCCCGGGACTAGCGGGAGAAAAGCAGTACTTC.

The rearrangement joins TRBV18 to TRBJ1-4; a weak D match, TRBD1 (5 bases). The CDR3 is 11 amino acids. With 5 bases removed from V and 7 bases from J, the gap between germline ends came to 5 bases. Germline V gene lookup returns CDR1 KGHSH and CDR2 LQKENI. The CDR3 protein is CASSGGEKLFF. The DNA for the CDR3 is TGTGCCAGCTCAGGGGGTGAAAAACTGTTTTTT.

This clone was counted only a few times. The CDR3 coding sequence is TGTGCCAGCAGCGCCGGACAGGGGGACTATGGCTACACCTTC. As protein: CASSAGQGDYGYTF. This chain connects TRBV9 to TRBJ1-2, with TRBD1 matching 10 bases. This CDR3 comprises 14 residues. V was pared by 3 bases and J by 3 bases, with 2 bases of the junction left unmatched. CDR1 is SGDLS and CDR2 is YYNGEE in the germline V gene.

The V call is TRBV6-4, the J call TRBJ1-2; possible D gene TRBD1, 6 bases. Germline CDR1 reads MRHNA; CDR2 reads SNTAGT. CDR3 length: 13 amino acids. V lost 5 bases and J 8 bases, leaving 15 bases between the germline ends. The CDR3 DNA follows: TGTGCCAGCAGTCCGGGGGGCCTCCTGGGCTACACCTTC. It translates to CASSPGGLLGYTF.

The rearrangement uses TRBV6-5 and TRBJ2-1, with 9 positions matching TRBD2. V lost 4 bases, J lost 7 bases, and 11 bases stayed unmatched. The CDR3 totals 16 residues. Germline CDR1 MNHEY, CDR2 SVGAGI. For the CDR3, the DNA is TGTGCCAGCAGTTCTCCGGGCGGGAGGGCCGGGAATGAGCAGTTCTTC. Its protein is CASSSPGGRAGNEQFF.

This rearrangement joins TRBV7-3 to TRBJ2-2; D could derive from TRBD1 or TRBD2 (5 bases each). This CDR3 comprises 16 residues. V was pared by 5 bases and J by 9 bases, with 22 bases between. The V gene's germline CDR1 is SGHTA and CDR2 FQGTGA. The CDR3 DNA reads as TGTGCCAGCAGCCCCTCGGGGCTGCAAGGAGTCCGGGAGCTGTTTTTT. This translates into CASSPSGLQGVRELFF. Full variable domain (outside the CDR3, taken from reference TRBV7-3 and TRBJ2-2): GAGVSQTPSNKVTEKGKYVELRCDPISGHTALYWYRQSLGQGPEFLIYFQGTGAADDSGLPNDRFFAVRPEGSVSTLKIQRTERGDSAVYLCASSPSGLQGVRELFFGEGSRLTVL.